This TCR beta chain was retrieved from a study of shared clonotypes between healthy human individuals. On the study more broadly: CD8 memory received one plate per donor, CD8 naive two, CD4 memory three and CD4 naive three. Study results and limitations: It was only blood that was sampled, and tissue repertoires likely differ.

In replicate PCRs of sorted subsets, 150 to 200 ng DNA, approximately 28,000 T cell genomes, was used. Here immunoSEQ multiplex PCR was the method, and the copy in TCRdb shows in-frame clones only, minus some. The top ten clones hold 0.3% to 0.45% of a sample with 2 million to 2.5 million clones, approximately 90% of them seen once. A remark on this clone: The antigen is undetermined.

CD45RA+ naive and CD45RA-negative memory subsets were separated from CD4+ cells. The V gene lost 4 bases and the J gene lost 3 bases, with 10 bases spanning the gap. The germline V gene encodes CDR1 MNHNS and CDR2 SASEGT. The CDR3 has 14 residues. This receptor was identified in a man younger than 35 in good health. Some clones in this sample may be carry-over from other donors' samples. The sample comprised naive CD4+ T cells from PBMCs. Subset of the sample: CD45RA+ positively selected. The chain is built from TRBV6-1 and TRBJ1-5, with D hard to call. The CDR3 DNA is TGTGCCAGCAGTGGAGCCAGGATCAATCAGCCCCAGCATTTT. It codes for CASSGARINQPQHF.